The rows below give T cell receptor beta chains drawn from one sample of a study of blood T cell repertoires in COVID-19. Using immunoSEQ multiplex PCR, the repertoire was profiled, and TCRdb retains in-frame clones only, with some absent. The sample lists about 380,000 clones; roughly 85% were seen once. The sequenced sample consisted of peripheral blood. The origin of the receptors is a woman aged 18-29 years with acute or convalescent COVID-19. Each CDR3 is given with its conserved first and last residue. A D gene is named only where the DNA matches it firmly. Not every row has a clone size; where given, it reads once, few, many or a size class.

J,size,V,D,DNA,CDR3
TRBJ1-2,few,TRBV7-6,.,TGTGCCAGCAGCCTCGAGGAAAACTATGGCTACACCTTC,CASSLEENYGYTF
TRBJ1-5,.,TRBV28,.,TGTGCCAGCAGTTTTCGGGGTGGTGGCAATCAGCCCCAGCATTTT,CASSFRGGGNQPQHF
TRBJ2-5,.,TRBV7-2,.,TGTGCCAGCAGCCCTCGGGACTCGAGAGAGACCCAGTACTTC,CASSPRDSRETQYF
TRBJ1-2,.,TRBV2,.,TGTGCCAGCCGAGGGCAAGGCTTCTATGGCTACACCTTC,CASRGQGFYGYTF
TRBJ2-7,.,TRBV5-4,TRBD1,TGTGCCAGCAGCCCGGGACAGGGGGCGATGTACGAGCAGTACTTC,CASSPGQGAMYEQYF
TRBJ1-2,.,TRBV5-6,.,TGTGCCAGCAGCGAGGGCCTATCGATTACGGACTATGGCTACACCTTC,CASSEGLSITDYGYTF
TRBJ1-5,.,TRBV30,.,TGTGCCTGGAGTAGGGGAGGGAGTAGCAATCAGCCCCAGCATTTT,CAWSRGGSSNQPQHF
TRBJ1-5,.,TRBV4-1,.,TGCGCCAGCAGCCAGATGGGGGGAGCCAATCAGCCCCAGCATTTT,CASSQMGGANQPQHF
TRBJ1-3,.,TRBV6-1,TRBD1,TGTGCCAGCAGTGAAGCGTACCAGGGGGCTGGAAACACCATATATTTT,CASSEAYQGAGNTIYF
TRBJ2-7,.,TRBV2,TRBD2,TGTGCCAGCAGTGAAGGGACTAGCACCTACGAGCAGTACTTC,CASSEGTSTYEQYF
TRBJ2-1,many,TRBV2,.,TGTGCCAGCAGTGGACAGATACTTCTCTACAATGAGCAGTTCTTC,CASSGQILLYNEQFF
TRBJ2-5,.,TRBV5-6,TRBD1,TGTGCCAGCAGCCCCGTAGGAGGGACAGGGGGTTCGGGAGAGACCCAGTACTTC,CASSPVGGTGGSGETQYF
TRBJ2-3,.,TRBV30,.,TGTGCCTCCAATCCCGGGACAAAGAGCACAGATACGCAGTATTTT,CASNPGTKSTDTQYF
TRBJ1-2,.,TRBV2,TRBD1,TGTGCCAGCAGACGGGACAGAGACTATGGCTACACCTTC,CASRRDRDYGYTF
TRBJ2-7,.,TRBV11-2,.,TGTGCCAGCAGCTTAGACTCGACTGACCTCTACGAGCAGTACTTC,CASSLDSTDLYEQYF
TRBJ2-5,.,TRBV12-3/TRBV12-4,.,TGTGCCAGCAGTTTTGCCAGTCTTGAGACCCAGTACTTC,CASSFASLETQYF